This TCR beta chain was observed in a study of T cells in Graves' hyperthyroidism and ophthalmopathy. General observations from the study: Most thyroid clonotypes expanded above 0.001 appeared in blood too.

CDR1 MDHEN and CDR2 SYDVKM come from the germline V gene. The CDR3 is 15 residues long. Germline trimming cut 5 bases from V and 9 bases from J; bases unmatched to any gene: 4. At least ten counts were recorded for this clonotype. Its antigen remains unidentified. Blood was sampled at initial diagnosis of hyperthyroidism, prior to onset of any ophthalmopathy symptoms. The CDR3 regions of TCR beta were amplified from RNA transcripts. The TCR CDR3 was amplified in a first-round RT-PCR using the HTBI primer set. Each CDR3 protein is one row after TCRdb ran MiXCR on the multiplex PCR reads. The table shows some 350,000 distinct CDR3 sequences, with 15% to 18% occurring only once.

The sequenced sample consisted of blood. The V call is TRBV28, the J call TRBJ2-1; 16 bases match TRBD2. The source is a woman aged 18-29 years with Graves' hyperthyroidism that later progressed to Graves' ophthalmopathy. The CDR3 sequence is CASSPGLAGGSEQFF. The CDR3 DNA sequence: TGTGCCAGCAGTCCGGGACTAGCGGGAGGGAGTGAGCAGTTCTTC.